Each of the 10 T cell receptor beta chains below was sequenced from the same sample in a study of T cell repertoires in cytomegalovirus infection. MiXCR, applied by TCRdb to the reads, yields one record per CDR3 protein. The profile shows roughly 720,000 distinct CDR3 sequences, about a third of them singletons. The sequenced material came from PBMCs. Receptor source: a human donor in good health (CMV status not recorded). Some clones in this sample may be carry-over from other donors' samples.

In this sample, this clonotype turned up a few times. This chain joins TRBV6-1 and TRBJ2-7; TRBD2 agrees at 7 bases. Germline trimming cut 5 bases from V and 3 bases from J; bases unmatched to any gene: 4. Germline values: CDR1 MNHNS, CDR2 SASEGT. The CDR3 is 13 amino acids. CDR3 sequence: CASSPRDYYEQYF. DNA for the CDR3: TGTGCCAGCAGTCCCCGGGACTACTACGAGCAGTACTTC.

This clonotype turned up a few times. This rearrangement joins TRBV20-1 to TRBJ2-5, with 13 nucleotides matching TRBD2. The CDR3 contains 16 residues. Germline V CDR1 and CDR2: DFQATT, SNEGSKA (reference sequence). V shed 5 bases and J 5 bases; nucleotides not matched to a gene: 11. CDR3 in amino acids: CSAAGTSGIGWETQYF. CDR3 coding DNA: TGCAGTGCTGCTGGGACTAGCGGGATTGGGTGGGAGACCCAGTACTTC.

The V call is TRBV5-4, the J call TRBJ1-4; TRBD1 might be the D (5 bases). The CDR3 has 16 amino acids. Germline V gene data show CDR1 as SGHNT and CDR2 as YYREEE (reference sequence). V was cut by 4 bases and J by 8 bases, with 21 bases left in between. CDR3 sequence (DNA): TGTGCCAGCAGCGTCGGGGCAGACCCACGCCAGGAAAAACTGTTTTTT. This encodes CASSVGADPRQEKLFF. The variable domain in full, with the rest retrieved from reference TRBV5-4 and TRBJ1-4, is ETGVTQSPTHLIKTRGQQVTLRCSSQSGHNTVSWYQQALGQGPQFIFQYYREEENGRGNFPPRFSGLQFPNYSSELNVNALELDDSALYLCASSVGADPRQEKLFFGSGTQLSVL.

This clonotype was seen only once. This may arise from a read error, as a much more abundant clone is one base away. This chain uses TRBV7-6 with TRBJ2-1, with a possible D match to TRBD2 (6 bases). In germline, CDR1 is SGHVS, CDR2 FNYEAQ. CDR3 length: 15 residues. CDR3 loop: CASSSGAPRGIEQLF. CDR3 coding DNA: TGTGCCAGCAGCTCCGGGGCTCCCCGGGGGATCGAGCAGTTATTC.

The chain employs TRBV6-2 or TRBV6-3 and TRBJ2-1, with TRBD2 matching 7 bases. Germline loops: CDR1 MNHEY, CDR2 SVGEGT. Unmatched junction bases numbered 5, after V lost 0 bases and J lost 3 bases. The CDR3 contains 16 residues. The CDR3 region has the DNA TGTGCCAGCAGTTACTCAGGTCTAGCGGACTACAATGAGCAGTTCTTC. Amino acids: CASSYSGLADYNEQFF.

This rearrangement joins TRBV7-6 to TRBJ2-5; 8 bases line up with TRBD2. V lost 1 base to trimming and J lost 5 bases; unmatched junction nucleotides: 15. Per the germline V gene, CDR1 is SGHVS and CDR2 is FNYEAQ. The CDR3 is 18 residues long. Here the CDR3 reads CASSLVASGPLLGETQYF. The CDR3 DNA reads as TGTGCCAGCAGCTTAGTGGCTAGCGGGCCCCTCTTGGGGGAGACCCAGTACTTC.

The V call is TRBV28, the J call TRBJ1-6; no firm D call. V lost 5 bases and J 7 bases, leaving 15 bases between the germline ends. Per germline, CDR1 MDHEN and CDR2 SYDVKM. This CDR3 comprises 15 residues. CDR3 in amino acids: CASSLPGGRNSPLHF. CDR3 sequence (DNA): TGTGCCAGCAGTCTCCCCGGTGGGAGGAATTCACCCCTCCACTTT.

J is TRBJ2-7 and V is TRBV11-2; 7 bases line up with TRBD1. V lost 2 bases to trimming and J lost 2 bases; unmatched junction nucleotides: 15. This CDR3 has 18 amino acids. CDR1 SGHAT and CDR2 FQNNGV come from the germline V gene. The CDR3 loop reads CASSLLGRGFRKTYEQYF. For the CDR3, the DNA is TGTGCCAGCAGCTTATTGGGCAGGGGGTTTAGGAAGACCTACGAGCAGTACTTC.

This clonotype has a single count. This chain links TRBV7-9 with TRBJ2-7, with D perhaps TRBD2 (7 bases). Germline V gene sequence: CDR1 SEHNR, CDR2 FQNEAQ (reference sequence). This CDR3 region has 16 residues. The V gene lost 5 bases and the J gene lost 1 base, with 18 bases spanning the gap. The CDR3 DNA reads as TGTGCCAGCAGCCCTTGGGAGGGGGAAGAGTCCTACGAGCAGTACTTC. Translated: CASSPWEGEESYEQYF.

The genes are TRBV6-1 and TRBJ2-1; possibly TRBD2 for D (6 bases). V lost 7 bases and J 10 bases, leaving 23 bases between the germline ends. The germline V gene has CDR1 MNHNS and CDR2 SASEGT. This CDR3 has 15 amino acids. CDR3 residues: CASTSVEGGRREQFF. Here the CDR3 DNA reads TGTGCCAGCACCTCTGTTGAGGGAGGACGCAGGGAGCAGTTCTTC.